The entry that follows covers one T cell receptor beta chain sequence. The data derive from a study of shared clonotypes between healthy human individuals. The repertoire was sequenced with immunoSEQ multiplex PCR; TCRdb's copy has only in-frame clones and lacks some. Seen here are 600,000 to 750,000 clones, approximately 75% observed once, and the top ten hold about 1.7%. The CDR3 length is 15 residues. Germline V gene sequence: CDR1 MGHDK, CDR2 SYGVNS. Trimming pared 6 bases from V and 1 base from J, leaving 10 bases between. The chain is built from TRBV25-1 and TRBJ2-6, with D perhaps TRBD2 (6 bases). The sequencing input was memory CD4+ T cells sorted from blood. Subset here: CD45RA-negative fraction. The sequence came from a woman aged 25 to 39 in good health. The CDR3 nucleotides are TGTGCCAGCAGCCGCAGCGGGTCTGGGGCCAACGTCCTGACTTTC. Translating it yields CASSRSGSGANVLTF.